The 10 T cell receptor delta chains below all came from one sample that was sequenced in a study of γδ T cells in repeated Plasmodium falciparum infection. Bulk repertoires came from Vgamma9/Vdelta2+ or Vdelta2-negative gammadelta T cells flow-sorted from PBMC. TCRdb reran clone calling via CATT on the multiplex PCR reads. The table records approximately 93,000 delta-chain clones, 0.98% of them present only once. Sequenced sample: gamma-delta T cells from blood. These receptors were taken from a pool of human donors (malaria-infected and uninfected, not separated).

This clone was seen a few times. A far bigger clonotype differs at one base, so this is likely a read error. At the DNA level, this CDR3 is encoded by other sequences in the same sample as well. This sequence joins TRDV1 and TRDJ2; 13 bases line up with TRDD3. No J gene is reported in TCRdb; it was inferred here by comparing the DNA with germline. Germline assignment: CDR1 TSWWSYY and CDR2 QGS. The CDR3 runs to 23 residues. CDR3 in DNA: TGCGCTCTTGGGGGATTCCTACATTACTTTGAGTACTGGGGGATACGAGGGACAGCACAACTCTTCTTT. Translating it yields CALGGFLHYFEYWGIRGTAQLFF.

Comment on this clone: This likely reflects a read error, since a far larger clone is one base away. Other DNA sequences in this sample translate to the same CDR3. V is TRDV2 and J is TRDJ3, with 10 bases matching TRDD3. The J gene was missing in TCRdb and was found by matching the end of the DNA to germline. Germline V gene data show CDR1 as GEAIGNYY and CDR2 as EKD. The CDR3 is 19 residues long. The CDR3 loop is CACDTGGYDVSWDTRQMFF. DNA of the CDR3: TGTGCCTGTGACACCGGGGGATACGATGTCTCCTGGGACACCCGGCAGATGTTTTTC.

This clone was seen a handful of times. It differs at one base from a far larger clone, so likely a read error. Other DNA sequences in this specimen translate into the identical CDR3. This chain uses TRDV2 with TRDJ1, with D perhaps matching TRDD3 (6 bases). Assignment of the J gene here rests on matching the DNA to germline, because TCRdb gives none. The CDR3 covers 17 residues. CDR1 and CDR2 (germline): GEAIGNYY, EKD. V lost 3 bases and J 0 bases, leaving 19 bases between the germline ends. This CDR3 is CACDPLRAGGHTDKLIF. The CDR3 DNA sequence: TGTGCCTGTGACCCCCTTCGAGCCGGGGGACACACCGATAAACTCATCTTT.

This clone showed up just a few times. A far larger clone differs by one base, so this is likely a read error. This CDR3 is also generated by other DNA sequences in the sample. The chain employs TRDV2 and TRDJ1; 8 nucleotides align to TRDD3. TCRdb carries no J gene annotation; the J gene was assigned here by matching the DNA with germline. The ends lost 4 bases at V and 0 bases at J; junction bases unmatched: 21. The CDR3 extends over 20 amino acids. Germline lookup yields CDR1 GEAIGNYY and CDR2 EKD. CDR3 loop: CACDTILGDSAPIYTDKLIF. The CDR3 bases are TGTGCCTGTGATACAATCCTGGGGGACTCAGCCCCAATCTACACCGATAAACTCATCTTT.

With regard to this clone: TCRdb's entry gives the protein of a much larger clone, which mismatches this DNA's translation at residue 6, likely from a read error; the protein reported here is translated from the DNA. The CDR3 coding sequence is TGTGCCTGTGTCAACATGGGGGATATGGCGACCGATAAACTCATCTTT. It translates to CACVNMGDMATDKLIF. This sequence joins TRDV2 and TRDJ1; TRDD3 aligns across 9 bases. Because TCRdb records no J gene, it was assigned here through a match of the DNA to germline. The CDR3 runs 16 residues. After removal of 5 bases from V and 2 bases from J, the junction contained 11 bases not matched to a gene. Germline assignment: CDR1 GEAIGNYY and CDR2 EKD.

As concerns this clone: TCRdb attributes to this sequence the protein of a much larger clone, which differs from the DNA translation at residue 16; a read error is likely, and the protein displayed is translated from the DNA. This chain uses TRDV3 with TRDJ1; 13 nucleotides match TRDD3. The CDR3 runs to 18 residues. The germline V gene has CDR1 TVYSNPD and CDR2 GDNSRS (reference sequence). The CDR3 protein is CAFPSPCVLGDTQDKHIF. The CDR3 nucleotides read TGTGCCTTTCCTTCCCCTTGCGTACTGGGGGATACGCAGGATAAACACATCTTT.

The sample holds a few counts of this clone. A read error likely explains why the TCRdb protein, taken from a much larger clone, differs from this DNA's translation at residue 15; the protein shown is translated from the DNA. No J gene was assigned, while the V gene was called as TRDV2; no check of the table's D call, TRDD3, against the DNA was made. Germline V CDR1 and CDR2: GEAIGNYY, EKD. There are 16 residues in the CDR3. The CDR3 DNA sequence: TGTGCCTGTGACACTCGGGCAGGGGGATGCGACGATAAACTCACCTTT. Its translation: CACDTRAGGCDDKLTF.

This clone was counted only a few times. TCRdb's listed protein matches a much larger clone and diverges from this DNA's translation at residue 3, likely through a read error; the protein shown comes from the DNA. The chain is built from TRDV1 and TRDJ1, with a tentative D call TRDD3 (7 bases). Here the J gene came from matching the DNA to germline, since TCRdb omits it. The CDR3 has 19 residues. Germline V gene sequence: CDR1 TSWWSYY, CDR2 QGS. CDR3 sequence: CAHGNCILQIPGDTDKLIF. The CDR3 bases are TGTGCTCATGGGAACTGTATCCTACAGATACCGGGGGATACCGATAAACTCATCTTT.

A few counts support this clone. TCRdb has a much larger clone's protein, which differs at residue 16 from the translation of this DNA, likely because of a read error; what is shown is the protein translated from the DNA. The V gene is TRDV2; the J gene was not called; the D call in the table, TRDD3, was not verified against the DNA. This CDR3 has 18 amino acids. CDR1 is GEAIGNYY, CDR2 EKD, per germline. Here the CDR3 DNA reads TGTGCCTGTGACACAGTACTGGGGGATACGTCCGTCACCGATAAACACATCTTT. It encodes CACDTVLGDTSVTDKHIF.

As regards this clone: A single base is all that separates this from a far larger clone, so a read error is likely. The same CDR3 can be traced to other DNA sequences in this sample. The chain is built from TRDV2 and TRDJ3, with 9 bases identical to TRDD3. No J gene was available from TCRdb, and it was assigned here by a germline match of the DNA. Germline trimming cut 1 base from V and 1 base from J; bases unmatched to any gene: 7. From germline, CDR1 is GEAIGNYY and CDR2 EKD. The CDR3 totals 19 residues. This CDR3 reads CACDTVLGDYSWDTRQMFF. The CDR3 DNA reads as TGTGCCTGTGACACAGTACTGGGGGACTATTCCTGGGACACCCGACAGATGTTTTTC.